Below, 3 T cell receptor beta chains from the same sample are listed, as sequenced in a study of lymphopenia after photon versus proton radiotherapy (dated by TCRdb to between 2017 and 2020). Receptor amplification or capture employed the immunoSEQ multiplex PCR assay. TCRdb stores this immuneACCESS table with in-frame sequences only. Part of the clones is absent; in the studies checked, under half of the shortfall reflects unresolved V genes, and no reason is known for the rest. The sample table lists tens of thousands of clones, approximately 83% of them with a count of one. Jointly, the top ten make up 2.2% of the sample. The sample consisted of peripheral blood, taken from a patient treated with photon-based radiotherapy. These receptors were taken from a man between 40 and 49 years old with gastric cancer.

The chain couples TRBV19 to TRBJ2-7; 11 nucleotides line up with TRBD1. V trimming: 1 base; J trimming: 2 bases; junction bases outside the gene matches: 10. The CDR3 is 18 amino acids. Germline CDR1 is LNHDA and CDR2 is SQIVND (reference sequence). The CDR3 sequence is CASSIGTGGSGKAYEQYF. DNA of the CDR3: TGTGCCAGTAGTATAGGGACAGGGGGCTCGGGAAAAGCCTACGAGCAGTACTTC. Full variable domain (outside the CDR3, taken from reference TRBV19 and TRBJ2-7): DGGITQSPKYLFRKEGQNVTLSCEQNLNHDAMYWYRQDPGQGLRLIYYSQIVNDFQKGDIAEGYSVSREKKESFPLTVTSAQKNPTAFYLCASSIGTGGSGKAYEQYFGPGTRLTVT.

The V and J genes are TRBV2 and TRBJ1-5, with D perhaps matching TRBD1 (5 bases). Germline lookup yields CDR1 SNHLY and CDR2 FYNNEI. This CDR3 region has 14 residues. V lost 7 bases to trimming and J lost 4 bases, with 14 bases between them. CDR3 in DNA: TGTGCCAGCAACAATCAGGGATATAATCAGCCCCAGCATTTT. Its translation: CASNNQGYNQPQHF. Using reference TRBV2 and TRBJ1-5 for the parts outside the CDR3, the full variable domain is EPEVTQTPSHQVTQMGQEVILRCVPISNHLYFYWYRQILGQKVEFLVSFYNNEISEKSEIFDDQFSVERPDGSNFTLKIRSTKLEDSAMYFCASNNQGYNQPQHFGDGTRLSIL.

The chain combines TRBV9 with TRBJ2-5, with unresolved D. The V gene lost 0 bases and the J gene lost 2 bases, with 11 bases spanning the gap. Germline values: CDR1 SGDLS, CDR2 YYNGEE. CDR3 length: 15 residues. The CDR3 bases are TGTGCCAGCAGCGTAGGAGAGGCTAGGCAAGAGACCCAGTACTTC. Its protein product is CASSVGEARQETQYF.